This TCR beta chain was sequenced for a study of response to subunit inactivated influenza vaccine (dated by TCRdb to 2017 to 2018). For the wider study: Deep quantitative T cell receptor repertoire profiling was used in the study to track responses to a trivalent subunit inactivated influenza vaccine. Study-level results and caveats: The authors proposed that each seasonal influenza vaccination may bring in only a limited number of new T cells.

Unmatched junction bases come to 10, with V trimmed by 1 base and J by 4 bases. The CDR3, from cysteine to phenylalanine, totals 17 residues. Only the CDR3 DNA is retained, 51 bases long and in frame from the first base. As encoded in the germline V gene (reference sequence), CDR1 is LGHDT while CDR2 is YNNKEL. Receptor amplification or capture employed RT-PCR. The instrument was an Illumina HiSeq 2500. Starting from the raw public reads, TCRdb applied fastp trimming at Q25, assembled clones with MiXCR and retained in-frame beta chains. When rows share a CDR3 protein, they turn into one entry using the most common DNA and genes. Across this sample there are a few hundred thousand distinct CDR3 sequences, with around a fifth seen only once. In total, the top ten clones hold 9.5% to 13% of the sample. This clonotype was seen repeatedly, ten times or more. No antigen is known for it. Per-base quality was not reported, and no clone a single base away is much larger than it.

The receptor comes from a man aged 45 to 70 who received an inactivated influenza vaccine. Donor details come from another sample of the same person, matched by shared clones. The rearrangement joined TRBV3-1 to TRBJ1-2, with 9 bases in between that match TRBD1. The sample in question was PBMCs from blood, obtained less than 22 months after vaccination. The CDR3 reads CASSQGAPGQGPYGYTF. The sequence in DNA is TGTGCCAGCAGCCAAGGCGCCCCGGGACAGGGTCCCTATGGCTACACCTTC.